The clone carrying this T cell receptor beta chain was counted between two and nine times. Its antigen remains unknown. This specimen belongs to a study of CD8 T cells in Susac syndrome. General observations from the study: Only a relatively small number of individuals were included in the TCR sequencing and HLA analysis.

The RNA input was roughly 0.45 to 1 ug, and it was reverse transcribed with random hexamers. By means of immunoSEQ multiplex PCR, TCR beta CDR3 spanning 54 Vbeta and 13 Jbeta underwent amplification. MiXCR was run by TCRdb on the immunoSEQ multiplex PCR reads, yielding one entry per CDR3 protein. Among over 350,000 distinct CDR3 sequences listed, around 85% were seen once. Germline CDR1 reads SGHAT; CDR2 reads FQNNGV. The ends lost 5 bases at V and 7 bases at J; junction bases unmatched: 9. There are 15 residues in the CDR3. The multiple sclerosis control cohort comprised treatment-naive individuals presenting with stable or active relapsing-remitting disease.

The receptor was isolated from a human donor with multiple sclerosis. Source material: CD8+ T cells from PBMCs. This chain joins TRBV11-2 and TRBJ2-1; 9 bases match TRBD2. This CDR3 is CASSGASGVGNEQFF. CDR3 coding DNA: TGTGCCAGCAGCGGGGCTAGCGGGGTGGGTAATGAGCAGTTCTTC. Complete variable domain (other parts from reference TRBV11-2 and TRBJ2-1): EAGVAQSPRYKIIEKRQSVAFWCNPISGHATLYWYQQILGQGPKLLIQFQNNGVVDDSQLPKDRFSAERLKGVDSTLKIQPAKLEDSAVYLCASSGASGVGNEQFFGPGTRLTVL.